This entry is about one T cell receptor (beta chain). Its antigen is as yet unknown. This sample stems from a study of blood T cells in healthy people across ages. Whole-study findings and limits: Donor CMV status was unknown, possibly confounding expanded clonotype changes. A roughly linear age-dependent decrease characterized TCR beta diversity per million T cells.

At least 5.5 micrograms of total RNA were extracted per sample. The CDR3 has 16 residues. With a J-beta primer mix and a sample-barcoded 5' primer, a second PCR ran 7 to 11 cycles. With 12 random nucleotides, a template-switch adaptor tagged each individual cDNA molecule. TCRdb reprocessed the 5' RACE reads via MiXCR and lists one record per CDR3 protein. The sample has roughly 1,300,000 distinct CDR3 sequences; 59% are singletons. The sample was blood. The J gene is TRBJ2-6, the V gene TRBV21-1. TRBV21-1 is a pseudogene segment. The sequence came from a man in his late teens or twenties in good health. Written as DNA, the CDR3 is TGTGCCAGCCCCACGGTCACGCGAGTCGGGGCCAACGTCCTGACTTTC. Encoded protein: CASPTVTRVGANVLTF.